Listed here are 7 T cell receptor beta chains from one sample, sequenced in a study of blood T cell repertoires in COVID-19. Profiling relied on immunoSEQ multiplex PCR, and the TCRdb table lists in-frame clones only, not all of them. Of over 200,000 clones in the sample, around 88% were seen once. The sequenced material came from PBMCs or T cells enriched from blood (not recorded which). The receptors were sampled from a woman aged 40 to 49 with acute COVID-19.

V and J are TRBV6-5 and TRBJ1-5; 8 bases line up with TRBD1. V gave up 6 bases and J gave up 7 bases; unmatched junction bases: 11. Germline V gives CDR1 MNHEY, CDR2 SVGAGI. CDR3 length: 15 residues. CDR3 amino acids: CASSRSQGAGQPQHF. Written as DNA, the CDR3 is TGTGCCAGCAGCCGGTCGCAGGGGGCCGGGCAGCCCCAGCATTTT.

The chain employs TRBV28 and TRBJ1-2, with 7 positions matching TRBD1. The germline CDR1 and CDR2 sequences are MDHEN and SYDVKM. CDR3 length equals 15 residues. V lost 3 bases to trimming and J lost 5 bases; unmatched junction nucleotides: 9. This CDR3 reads CASSFPTGWGYGYTF. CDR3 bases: TGTGCCAGCAGTTTCCCGACAGGGTGGGGTTATGGCTACACCTTC.

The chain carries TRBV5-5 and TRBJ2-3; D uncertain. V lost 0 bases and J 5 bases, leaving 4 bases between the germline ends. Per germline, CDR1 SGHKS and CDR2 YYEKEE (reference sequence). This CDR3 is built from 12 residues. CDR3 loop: CASSLGRDTQYF. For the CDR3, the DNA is TGTGCCAGCAGCTTGGGTCGAGATACGCAGTATTTT.

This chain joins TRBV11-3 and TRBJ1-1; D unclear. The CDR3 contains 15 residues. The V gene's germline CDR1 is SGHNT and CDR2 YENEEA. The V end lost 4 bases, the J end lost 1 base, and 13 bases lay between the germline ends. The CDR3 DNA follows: TGTGCCAGCAGCTACTGGCTTGGGCAGAACACTGAAGCTTTCTTT. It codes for CASSYWLGQNTEAFF.

The CDR3 spells CASSQRGFGGYTF. In DNA, the CDR3 is TGTGCCAGCAGCCAAAGGGGTTTCGGTGGCTACACCTTC. The chain recombines TRBV6-2 or TRBV6-3 with TRBJ1-2; the D gene is possibly TRBD1 (5 bases). Trimming took 6 bases from V and 7 from J, leaving 15 bases between them. Germline lookup yields CDR1 MNHEY and CDR2 SVGEGT. CDR3 size: 13 residues.

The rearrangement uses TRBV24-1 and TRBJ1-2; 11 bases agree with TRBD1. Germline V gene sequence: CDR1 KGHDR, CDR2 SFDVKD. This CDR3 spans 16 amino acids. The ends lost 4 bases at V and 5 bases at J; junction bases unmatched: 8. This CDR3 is CATSDRGQGAGYGYTF. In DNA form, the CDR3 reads TGTGCCACCAGTGACCGTGGACAGGGGGCGGGATATGGCTACACCTTC.

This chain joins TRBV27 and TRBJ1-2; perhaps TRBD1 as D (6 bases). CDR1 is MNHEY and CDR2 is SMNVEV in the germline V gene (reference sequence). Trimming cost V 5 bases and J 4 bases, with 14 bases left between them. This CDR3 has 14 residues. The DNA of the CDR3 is TGTGCCAGCAGTCCGAGAACAGGGTCCTATGGCTACACCTTC. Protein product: CASSPRTGSYGYTF.